These 29 T cell receptor beta chains were all obtained from the same sample, sequenced in a study of control samples from healthy donors and cancer patients. The repertoire was sequenced with immunoSEQ multiplex PCR; TCRdb's copy has only in-frame clones and lacks some. This sample has some 13,000 clones, with roughly 95% found just once. The source material was PBMCs. Receptors originate from a man in his sixties or seventies with head and neck cancer.

CDR3 in DNA: TGCGCCAGCAGCTTAACCATGGGCTATGGCTACACCTTC. It is translated as CASSLTMGYGYTF. The chain couples TRBV5-1 to TRBJ1-2; D call uncertain. Trimming cost V 2 bases and J 4 bases, with 9 bases left between them. The CDR3 sequence is 13 residues long. Germline V gene sequence: CDR1 SGHRS, CDR2 YFSETQ.

The gene calls are TRBV27 and TRBJ2-2, with D maybe TRBD2 (6 bases). Germline V gives CDR1 MNHEY, CDR2 SMNVEV (reference sequence). The CDR3 has 16 residues. V was shortened by 5 bases and J by 3 bases, with 16 bases between the two germline ends. CDR3 residues: CASSPTGRRDTGELFF. In DNA, the CDR3 is TGTGCCAGCAGTCCCACCGGGAGACGGGACACCGGGGAGCTGTTTTTT.

V is TRBV7-6 and J is TRBJ2-6, with D tentatively TRBD2 (7 bases). From germline, CDR1 is SGHVS and CDR2 FNYEAQ. CDR3 length equals 20 residues. V gave up 0 bases and J gave up 0 bases, with 18 bases separating them. CDR3 in DNA: TGTGCCAGCAGCTTAGCTGGGGGGGCCGCTCTATTCTCTGGGGCCAACGTCCTGACTTTC. This gives the protein CASSLAGGAALFSGANVLTF. Complete variable domain (other parts from reference TRBV7-6 and TRBJ2-6): GAGVSQSPRYKVTKRGQDVALRCDPISGHVSLYWYRQALGQGPEFLTYFNYEAQQDKSGLPNDRFSAERPEGSISTLTIQRTEQRDSAMYRCASSLAGGAALFSGANVLTFGAGSRLTVL.

The V call is TRBV7-9, the J call TRBJ1-1, with D possibly being TRBD1 (6 bases). This CDR3 spans 15 amino acids. V lost 2 bases to trimming and J lost 3 bases, with 13 bases between them. The germline gives CDR1 SEHNR, CDR2 FQNEAQ (reference sequence). DNA of the CDR3: TGTGCCAGCAGCTTACAGGGGACCCCTTACACTGAAGCTTTCTTT. It translates to CASSLQGTPYTEAFF.

The chain recombines TRBV30 with TRBJ2-6, with D possibly matching TRBD2 (6 bases). Germline loops: CDR1 GTSNPN, CDR2 SVGIG (reference sequence). The CDR3 is 15 residues long. The V end lost 3 bases, the J end lost 1 base, and 10 bases lay between the germline ends. The CDR3: CAWRALASGANVLTF. For the CDR3, the DNA is TGTGCCTGGAGGGCCCTAGCGTCTGGGGCCAACGTCCTGACTTTC.

The chain combines TRBV5-1 with TRBJ2-1; 11 bases map to TRBD2. V shed 3 bases and J 4 bases; nucleotides not matched to a gene: 3. This CDR3 region has 15 residues. The germline V gene encodes CDR1 SGHRS and CDR2 YFSETQ. The CDR3 is CASSSWTSGYNEQFF. CDR3 in DNA: TGCGCCAGCAGCTCATGGACTAGCGGGTACAATGAGCAGTTCTTC.

The CDR3 nucleotides are TGTGCCAGCAGCACCCGGACAGGAGCCTACGAGCAGTACTTC. It is translated as CASSTRTGAYEQYF. The rearrangement uses TRBV4-2 and TRBJ2-7; 7 nucleotides align to TRBD1. The CDR3 runs 14 residues. V shed 5 bases and J 2 bases; nucleotides not matched to a gene: 6. The germline gives CDR1 LGHNA, CDR2 YNFKEQ.

J is TRBJ2-7 and V is TRBV24-1, with D perhaps TRBD1 (5 bases). V lost 0 bases and J 0 bases, leaving 14 bases between the germline ends. From germline, CDR1 is KGHDR and CDR2 SFDVKD. This CDR3 is built from 17 residues. CDR3 sequence (DNA): TGTGCCACCAGTGATTTGAGGGGCAGAGTAAACTCCTACGAGCAGTACTTC. It is translated as CATSDLRGRVNSYEQYF.

V and J are TRBV9 and TRBJ2-7, with unresolved D. In germline, CDR1 is SGDLS, CDR2 YYNGEE. The CDR3 runs 15 residues. V was cut by 4 bases and J by 1 base, with 15 bases left in between. CDR3 nucleotides: TGTGCCAGCAGCCGAGCCGGGCAGGATTCCTACGAGCAGTACTTC. This encodes CASSRAGQDSYEQYF. Variable domain in full (rest from reference TRBV9 and TRBJ2-7): DSGVTQTPKHLITATGQRVTLRCSPRSGDLSVYWYQQSLDQGLQFLIQYYNGEERAKGNILERFSAQQFPDLHSELNLSSLELGDSALYFCASSRAGQDSYEQYFGPGTRLTVT.

This clone came up a few times. The rearrangement joins TRBV30 to TRBJ2-2; D may be TRBD1 or TRBD2 (6 bases each). Per germline, CDR1 GTSNPN and CDR2 SVGIG (reference sequence). The V end was cut by 8 bases, the J end by 5 bases, with 18 bases between. CDR3 length equals 14 residues. In DNA, the CDR3 is TGTGCCGGAAGGTGGGGGGCCGGGACCGGGGAGCTGTTTTTT. Translating gives CAGRWGAGTGELFF.

This chain uses TRBV6-5 with TRBJ2-1, with 7 bases aligning to TRBD1. From germline, CDR1 is MNHEY and CDR2 SVGAGI. CDR3 size: 15 residues. The trim removed 0 bases at V and 6 bases at J, leaving 5 bases unmatched. The CDR3 DNA follows: TGTGCCAGCAGTTACTCGAGGGCAGGGGGCAATGAGCAGTTCTTC. It codes for CASSYSRAGGNEQFF.

The chain recombines TRBV5-1 with TRBJ2-6; tentatively, D is TRBD2 (6 bases). Trimming shortened V by 5 bases and J by 0 bases, and 18 bases separated the two germline ends. CDR3 length equals 18 residues. CDR1 SGHRS and CDR2 YFSETQ come from the germline V gene. CDR3 nucleotides: TGCGCCAGCAGTTCGCCCCGGGACTCGGGCTCTGGGGCCAACGTCCTGACTTTC. Residues: CASSSPRDSGSGANVLTF.

This clone was picked up a small number of times. CDR3 in DNA: TGTGCCAGCAGCCGGTCGACATGGGGCACAGAAAAACTGTTTTTT. Residues: CASSRSTWGTEKLFF. The chain uses TRBV14 and TRBJ1-4, with a weak D call TRBD1 (5 bases). The germline CDR1 and CDR2 sequences are SGHDN and FVKESK. This CDR3 has 15 residues. The V gene lost 4 bases and the J gene lost 8 bases, with 17 bases spanning the gap.

The chain recombines TRBV5-1 with TRBJ2-1, with a weak D call TRBD2 (5 bases). Germline V lookup: CDR1 SGHRS, CDR2 YFSETQ. The CDR3 is made up of 15 amino acids. V was pared by 0 bases and J by 4 bases, with 11 bases between. The CDR3 nucleotides are TGCGCCAGCAGCTTGGCGGAGACTACGTACAATGAGCAGTTCTTC. Translating gives CASSLAETTYNEQFF.

The rearrangement joins TRBV18 to TRBJ2-2; D gene unclear. The CDR3 is 14 residues long. The germline V gene encodes CDR1 KGHSH and CDR2 LQKENI. V lost 3 bases and J 5 bases, leaving 10 bases between the germline ends. The CDR3 loop is CASSPTDLTGELFF. CDR3 DNA sequence: TGTGCCAGCTCACCCACGGACCTAACCGGGGAGCTGTTTTTT.

CDR3 sequence: CASSAGVTDTQYF. In nucleotides, the CDR3 is TGTGCCAGCAGCGCGGGAGTCACAGATACGCAGTATTTT. The chain combines TRBV9 with TRBJ2-3; weak D call: TRBD2 (6 bases). V lost 3 bases, J lost 2 bases, and 7 bases lay in between. This CDR3 is built from 13 residues. Germline values: CDR1 SGDLS, CDR2 YYNGEE.

The chain carries TRBV4-1 and TRBJ2-2, with D perhaps TRBD2 (5 bases). Germline lookup yields CDR1 MGHRA and CDR2 YSYEKL. V lost 0 bases, J lost 0 bases, and 11 bases lay in between. The CDR3 is 17 residues long. The CDR3 DNA reads as TGCGCCAGCAGCCAAGATCGGGGTAGCGCGAACACCGGGGAGCTGTTTTTT. Translation gives CASSQDRGSANTGELFF.

Only a few counts were recorded for this clone. CDR3 region: CASSSTQQERGQPQHF. In DNA form, the CDR3 reads TGTGCCAGCAGCTCAACCCAGCAGGAGAGGGGTCAGCCCCAGCATTTT. The V call is TRBV7-9, the J call TRBJ1-5; D is possibly TRBD1 (5 bases). The CDR3 has 16 amino acids. Trimming left V 4 bases short and J 6 bases short, with 19 bases between. The V gene's germline CDR1 is SEHNR and CDR2 FQNEAQ (reference sequence).

This clone occurred once. The chain employs TRBV6-5 and TRBJ2-3; D is possibly TRBD2 (7 bases). This CDR3 has 14 residues. Germline CDR1 is MNHEY and CDR2 is SVGAGI. Trimming removed 4 bases at V and 6 bases at J, with 14 bases between. The CDR3 reads CASSFTPGGDTQYF. CDR3 coding DNA: TGTGCCAGCAGTTTTACCCCGGGGGGCGATACGCAGTATTTT.

The chain links TRBV5-1 to TRBJ2-1; a possible D gene is TRBD2 (6 bases). Germline-derived CDR1 and CDR2 are SGHRS and YFSETQ. V gave up 6 bases and J gave up 7 bases, with 20 bases separating them. The CDR3 has 15 residues. CDR3 coding DNA: TGCGCCAGCAACTCTCTGGGGCAGGGAGGAAATGAGCAGTTCTTC. This codes for CASNSLGQGGNEQFF.

The chain uses TRBV6-5 and TRBJ1-2; the D gene is possibly TRBD1 (5 bases). CDR1 MNHEY and CDR2 SVGAGI come from the germline V gene. The CDR3 covers 15 residues. With 5 bases removed from V and 8 bases from J, the gap between germline ends came to 21 bases. CDR3 loop: CASSPTFDRFAGYTF. CDR3 coding DNA: TGTGCCAGCAGTCCTACCTTCGACAGATTCGCAGGCTACACCTTC.

The chain has TRBV28 and TRBJ1-2; 11 bases line up with TRBD1. V lost 5 bases and J lost 4; bases outside the gene matches: 18. Germline V gene lookup returns CDR1 MDHEN and CDR2 SYDVKM. This CDR3 has 19 amino acids. The CDR3 is CASSLTAGTGGSSLYGYTF. The DNA of the CDR3 is TGTGCCAGCAGTCTCACCGCCGGGACAGGGGGATCCAGCCTCTATGGCTACACCTTC.

The gene calls are TRBV18 and TRBJ1-6; D may be TRBD1 (6 bases). V lost 0 bases, J lost 5 bases, and 11 bases lay in between. Germline values: CDR1 KGHSH, CDR2 LQKENI. There are 16 residues in the CDR3. CDR3 protein: CASSPPGTRNNSPLHF. The CDR3 DNA is TGTGCCAGCTCACCACCCGGGACAAGGAATAATTCACCCCTCCACTTT.

The chain uses TRBV18 and TRBJ1-1, with 10 positions matching TRBD1. Per the germline V gene, CDR1 is KGHSH and CDR2 is LQKENI. CDR3 length equals 15 residues. V lost 3 bases and J lost 3; bases outside the gene matches: 4. This CDR3 reads CASSPPGQGYTEAFF. CDR3 DNA: TGTGCCAGCTCACCTCCGGGACAGGGGTACACTGAAGCTTTCTTT.

This chain connects TRBV29-1 to TRBJ1-1, with D uncertain. The germline V gene has CDR1 SQVTM and CDR2 ANQGSEA. Trimming left V 5 bases short and J 3 bases short, with 16 bases between. The CDR3 runs to 14 residues. For the CDR3, the DNA is TGCAGCGTTTCCCGAGGTAATAGGGACACTGAAGCTTTCTTT. This translates into CSVSRGNRDTEAFF. The full variable domain, in which reference TRBV29-1 and TRBJ1-1 provide the parts outside the CDR3, is SAVISQKPSRDICQRGTSLTIQCQVDSQVTMMFWYRQQPGQSLTLIATANQGSEATYESGFVIDKFPISRPNLTFSTLTVSNMSPEDSSIYLCSVSRGNRDTEAFFGQGTRLTVV.

This clone was observed a single time. J is TRBJ2-6 and V is TRBV2; tentative D call: TRBD2 (5 bases). This CDR3 region has 14 residues. Trimming stripped 6 bases from V and 4 bases from J, with 10 bases between. CDR1 SNHLY and CDR2 FYNNEI come from the germline V gene. The CDR3 spells CASRRDVGANVLTF. DNA for the CDR3: TGTGCCAGCAGGAGGGATGTCGGGGCCAACGTCCTGACTTTC.

The chain carries TRBV27 and TRBJ1-6; weak D call: TRBD1 (5 bases). V lost 7 bases and J lost 0, with 7 bases in between. CDR1 is MNHEY, CDR2 SMNVEV, per germline (reference sequence). The CDR3 extends over 14 amino acids. The CDR3 region is CASTGGSYNSPLHF. CDR3 DNA: TGTGCCAGCACCGGGGGCTCCTATAATTCACCCCTCCACTTT.

The V and J genes are TRBV5-1 and TRBJ2-1; 7 nucleotides match TRBD1. V dropped 3 bases and J dropped 10; count of bases not matched to a gene: 16. CDR3 size: 16 residues. The germline V gene has CDR1 SGHRS and CDR2 YFSETQ. CDR3 in DNA: TGCGCCAGCAGCTCCAGGGACAGTCAAAGGACAGGAGAGCAGTTCTTC. Its protein is CASSSRDSQRTGEQFF.

The chain is built from TRBV18 and TRBJ1-6, with 8 bases that match TRBD1. Germline assignment: CDR1 KGHSH and CDR2 LQKENI. The CDR3 is 15 residues long. Trimming cost V 3 bases and J 7 bases; bases outside gene matches: 5. The CDR3 region is CASSPTTGENSPLHF. The DNA of the CDR3 is TGTGCCAGCTCACCCACGACAGGGGAGAATTCACCCCTCCACTTT.